This paragraph reports one TCR beta chain. V lost 4 bases, J lost 5 bases, and 13 bases lay in between. Germline assignment: CDR1 SGDLS and CDR2 YYNGEE. This CDR3 region has 14 residues. These data originate in a study of blood T cells in healthy people across ages. Whole-study context: There was about one barcoded beta molecule captured by template switching per two T cells.

For the second PCR, which ran for about 7 to 12 cycles, a sample-barcoded 5' primer and a J-beta primer mix were used. All cDNA molecules were each tagged by a template-switch adaptor with 12 random nucleotides. Each CDR3 protein gets one entry after TCRdb re-called the 5' RACE reads with MiXCR. This table holds 750,000 to 950,000 distinct CDR3 sequences, around 25% found once. This same sample was also taken into another study, of T cells of mothers and their children. This second study says: The study sampled three healthy Caucasian mothers and their six children.

Sequencing was done on a sample of blood. The chain links TRBV9 to TRBJ2-1; D gene uncertain. This clonotype was sampled from a boy aged 10-17 years in good health. CDR3 nucleotides: TGTGCCAGCAGCTCCTCCGAGCAACACAATGAGCAGTTCTTC. It yields the protein CASSSSEQHNEQFF.